This TCR beta chain was sequenced during a study of T cell changes during pregnancy in multiple sclerosis. Generated by immunoSEQ multiplex PCR, the TCRdb table keeps only in-frame clones and is missing some. The profile shows fewer than 140,000 clones, more than 80% of them singletons. The CDR3 loop spans 15 amino acids. Germline CDR1 SGDLS, CDR2 YYNGEE. The V end lost 4 bases, the J end lost 1 base, and 14 bases lay between the germline ends. The source of this sequence is a female donor with multiple sclerosis, enrolled in a pregnancy study. V and J are TRBV9 and TRBJ1-1; D possibly corresponds to TRBD1 (5 bases). The source material was peripheral blood, sampled before pregnancy. The CDR3 region has the DNA TGTGCCAGCAGCTCATACGGGGGGGGGAACACTGAAGCTTTCTTT. It codes for CASSSYGGGNTEAFF.